This T cell receptor beta chain was sequenced during a study of blood T cell repertoires in COVID-19. The overall study: Sites across the United States, Italy and Spain contributed samples from acute and convalescent COVID-19. Sample material is recorded as cDNA or gDNA derived from T cells, B-cell-depleted T cells, or PBMCs.

This clone showed up just a few times. In Cohort 3, a recovered donor had either two negative PCRs, clearance, or symptom resolution. The data were produced by immunoSEQ multiplex PCR, yet TCRdb's version contains in-frame clones alone and is incomplete. The repertoire has approximately 200,000 clones, 80% to 90% of them found once; the top ten carry about a tenth. The length of the CDR3 is 14 residues. Trimming cost V 3 bases and J 3 bases, with 10 bases left between them. CDR1 and CDR2 (germline): SGHDT, YYEEEE. The chain joins TRBV5-6 to TRBJ1-3; possibly TRBD1 for D (6 bases). The sample comprised PBMCs or T cells enriched from blood (not recorded which). The TCR originated in a man aged 40-50 years who had recovered from COVID-19. The CDR3 DNA is TGTGCCAGCAGCTCCGGGACAAATGGAAACACCATATATTTT. It translates to CASSSGTNGNTIYF.